A selection of T cell receptor beta chains follows, all from one sample in a study of cytomegalovirus exposure and HLA in healthy donors. Sequencing used immunoSEQ multiplex PCR; TCRdb keeps in-frame clones, though not all of them. Its listing shows under 70,000 clones. Sequencing was done on a sample of PBMCs. These receptors originate from a man aged 50 to 60 in good health and CMV-seropositive. CDR3s include the opening cysteine and the closing phenylalanine or tryptophan. A D gene is named only where the DNA matches it firmly.

CDR3 length	V gene	D gene	J gene	CDR3 protein	CDR3 DNA
13	TRBV30	.	TRBJ1-5	CAWSVRGYQPQHF	TGTGCCTGGAGTGTTAGGGGCTATCAGCCCCAGCATTTT
15	TRBV7-3	TRBD1	TRBJ2-1	CASSGDRGTYNEQFF	TGTGCCAGCAGCGGGGACAGGGGGACCTACAATGAGCAGTTCTTC
15	TRBV19	.	TRBJ2-1	CASSIGQSNYNEQFF	TGTGCCAGTAGTATAGGACAGTCTAATTACAATGAGCAGTTCTTC
15	TRBV15	TRBD2	TRBJ2-7	CATSMGLAFSYEQYF	TGTGCCACCAGCATGGGACTAGCGTTCTCCTACGAGCAGTACTTC
13	TRBV5-6	.	TRBJ1-1	CASSLASNTEAFF	TGTGCCAGCAGCTTGGCTTCTAACACTGAAGCTTTCTTT
14	TRBV7-9	TRBD1	TRBJ1-4	CASEATGGDEKLFF	TGTGCCAGCGAGGCGACAGGGGGAGATGAAAAACTGTTTTTT
15	TRBV4-3	TRBD2	TRBJ2-1	CASSQGAGLANEQFF	TGCGCCAGCAGCCAAGGGGCCGGACTAGCTAATGAGCAGTTCTTC
15	TRBV6-5	TRBD1	TRBJ1-2	CASSARTGAGYGYTF	TGTGCCAGCAGCGCGCGGACAGGGGCAGGGTATGGCTACACCTTC
15	TRBV4-3	.	TRBJ1-5	CASSQDRVSNQPQHF	TGCGCCAGCAGCCAAGATCGGGTGTCTAATCAGCCCCAGCATTTT
14	TRBV5-1	TRBD1	TRBJ1-4	CASSNGTGNEKLFF	TGCGCCAGCAGCAACGGGACAGGGAATGAAAAACTGTTTTTT
14	TRBV30	.	TRBJ2-1	CACPLGWGDNEQFF	TGTGCCTGTCCCTTAGGGTGGGGCGACAATGAGCAGTTCTTC
18	TRBV11-2	.	TRBJ2-4	CASRSLRGQNLAKNIQYF	TGTGCCAGCAGGTCCCTCAGGGGACAAAACTTAGCCAAAAACATTCAGTACTTC
15	TRBV28	TRBD1	TRBJ2-6	CASCDRGPGANVLTF	TGTGCCAGCTGTGACAGGGGGCCGGGGGCCAACGTCCTGACTTTC
15	TRBV19	TRBD1	TRBJ2-7	CASSPNRGQTGEQYF	TGTGCCAGTAGCCCCAACAGGGGGCAGACCGGGGAGCAGTACTTC
14	TRBV30	TRBD2	TRBJ2-7	CAWSVQAGGYEQYF	TGTGCCTGGAGTGTACAAGCGGGGGGCTACGAGCAGTACTTC
18	TRBV9	TRBD1	TRBJ1-1	CASSVVDRGWGTNTEAFF	TGTGCCAGCAGCGTAGTGGACAGGGGCTGGGGGACGAACACTGAAGCTTTCTTT
14	TRBV19	TRBD1	TRBJ1-1	CASKQGLGNTEAFF	TGTGCCAGTAAACAGGGGTTGGGGAACACTGAAGCTTTCTTT
15	TRBV10-2	.	TRBJ2-1	CASSDRGARGNEQFF	TGCGCCAGCAGTGATCGGGGGGCCCGCGGGAATGAGCAGTTCTTC
15	TRBV7-2	TRBD2	TRBJ2-7	CASSATSGAKAEQYF	TGTGCCAGCAGCGCGACTAGCGGGGCCAAAGCCGAGCAGTACTTC
13	TRBV19	.	TRBJ1-1	CASSPARATEAFF	TGTGCCAGTAGTCCCGCGAGGGCCACTGAAGCTTTCTTT
15	TRBV12-5	TRBD2	TRBJ2-5	CASGPPSGGKETQYF	TGTGCTAGTGGTCCCCCTAGCGGGGGTAAAGAGACCCAGTACTTC
13	TRBV19	TRBD1	TRBJ1-2	CASTQGAAYGYTF	TGTGCCAGTACCCAGGGGGCCGCCTATGGCTACACCTTC
16	TRBV4-2	.	TRBJ1-2	CASSQGPDLASYGYTF	TGTGCCAGCAGCCAAGGCCCAGACTTAGCGAGCTATGGCTACACCTTC
15	TRBV18	TRBD2	TRBJ2-3	CASSPQRLASDTQYF	TGTGCCAGCTCACCACAAAGACTAGCCTCAGATACGCAGTATTTT
15	TRBV7-2	TRBD2	TRBJ2-7	CASSLGLAAAYEQYF	TGTGCCAGCAGCTTAGGACTAGCGGCCGCCTACGAGCAGTACTTC
17	TRBV4-1	.	TRBJ1-4	CASSQGPPGSSGEKLFF	TGCGCCAGCAGCCAAGGGCCCCCGGGATCCTCGGGTGAAAAACTGTTTTTT
14	TRBV11-3	.	TRBJ2-1	CVSSPGGSTTEQFF	TGTGTCAGCAGCCCCGGAGGGTCGACAACTGAGCAGTTCTTC
13	TRBV14	TRBD1	TRBJ2-5	CASSPWTGETQYF	TGTGCCAGCAGCCCTTGGACAGGGGAGACCCAGTACTTC
13	TRBV28	.	TRBJ2-1	CASSLLAPNEQFF	TGTGCCAGCAGTTTGCTAGCCCCCAATGAGCAGTTCTTC
17	TRBV7-3	TRBD2	TRBJ2-1	CASSFTHRTSGRGEQFF	TGTGCCAGCAGCTTCACTCATCGGACTAGCGGGAGGGGTGAGCAGTTCTTC
13	TRBV7-9	.	TRBJ1-2	CASSLSGGYGYTF	TGTGCCAGCAGCTTGAGCGGGGGCTATGGCTACACCTTC
15	TRBV25-1	.	TRBJ2-7	CASSDGTLSSYEQYF	TGTGCCAGCAGTGACGGGACATTGAGCTCCTACGAGCAGTACTTC
18	TRBV5-4	TRBD2	TRBJ2-5	CASSSYGSGGTYQETQYF	TGTGCCAGCAGCTCCTACGGCAGCGGGGGGACGTACCAAGAGACCCAGTACTTC
14	TRBV28	TRBD1	TRBJ1-2	CASSSRTGNYGYTF	TGTGCCAGCAGTTCCCGGACAGGCAACTATGGCTACACCTTC
19	TRBV30	TRBD1	TRBJ1-1	CAWSPYTPRLTGGHTEAFF	TGTGCCTGGAGTCCCTACACCCCTCGTTTAACAGGGGGCCACACTGAAGCTTTCTTT
15	TRBV18	TRBD1	TRBJ1-1	CASSRGDRGNTEAFF	TGTGCCAGCTCCCGGGGGGACAGGGGGAACACTGAAGCTTTCTTT
15	TRBV5-1	TRBD1	TRBJ2-5	CASSLRDREGETQYF	TGCGCCAGCAGCCTCCGGGACAGGGAGGGAGAGACCCAGTACTTC
13	TRBV29-1	TRBD1	TRBJ2-7	CSVDGDRGGEQYF	TGCAGCGTTGATGGGGACAGGGGTGGCGAGCAGTACTTC
13	TRBV6-1	.	TRBJ1-6	CASSSDTNSPLHF	TGTGCCAGCTCATCGGACACAAATTCACCCCTCCACTTT
19	TRBV30	TRBD1	TRBJ2-6	CAWSNMWDRGRSGANVLTF	TGTGCCTGGAGTAATATGTGGGACAGGGGACGCTCTGGGGCCAACGTCCTGACTTTC
15	TRBV6-5	TRBD1	TRBJ1-1	CASSHQLDRGTEAFF	TGTGCCAGCAGTCACCAACTGGACAGGGGAACTGAAGCTTTCTTT
17	TRBV9	.	TRBJ1-6	CASSPVPGRSYNSPLHF	TGTGCCAGCAGCCCCGTCCCAGGCCGCTCCTATAATTCACCCCTCCACTTT
13	TRBV25-1	.	TRBJ1-1	CASSEQGRTEAFF	TGTGCCAGCAGTGAACAGGGAAGGACTGAAGCTTTCTTT
10	TRBV30	.	TRBJ1-2	CANRNYGYTF	TGTGCAAATCGGAACTATGGCTACACCTTC
14	TRBV18	.	TRBJ1-6	CASSPTGINSPLHF	TGTGCCAGCTCACCCACAGGGATCAATTCACCCCTCCACTTT
13	TRBV5-1	TRBD1	TRBJ2-5	CASSLAGQGAQYF	TGCGCCAGCAGCTTGGCGGGACAGGGGGCCCAGTACTTC
11	TRBV29-1	.	TRBJ1-2	CSVEFNYGYTF	TGCAGCGTCGAGTTTAACTATGGCTACACCTTC
14	TRBV27	TRBD1	TRBJ1-1	CASSLTGAGTEAFF	TGTGCCAGCAGTTTAACAGGGGCAGGAACTGAAGCTTTCTTT
17	TRBV4-2	TRBD2	TRBJ2-5	CASSPRSSGNLWETQYF	TGTGCCAGCAGCCCCCGGAGTAGCGGGAACCTTTGGGAGACCCAGTACTTC
14	TRBV25-1	TRBD1	TRBJ1-1	CASSARTGNTEAFF	TGTGCCAGCAGCGCCCGGACAGGGAACACTGAAGCTTTCTTT
15	TRBV4-3	.	TRBJ2-1	CASSPSRDSDNEQFF	TGCGCCAGCAGCCCCTCCCGGGACTCCGACAATGAGCAGTTCTTC
14	TRBV30	TRBD2	TRBJ2-1	CAWSVTSGDNEQFF	TGTGCCTGGAGTGTAACTAGCGGTGACAATGAGCAGTTCTTC
13	TRBV7-2	TRBD1	TRBJ1-2	CAITQGSVEGYTF	TGTGCCATCACACAGGGGTCAGTGGAAGGCTACACCTTC